The 18 T cell receptor beta chains in this list originate from one sample, sequenced in a study of T cell repertoires and Cas9 in healthy adults. Clones were read by immunoSEQ multiplex PCR, and TCRdb kept only the in-frame ones, dropping some. This sample has around 23,000 clones; just under 95% occur once, and the top ten carry 0.84%. Sequenced input: CD4+ effector T cells (CD127+, CD25-, CD137-, CD154-) from PBMCs; culture status not recorded. These receptors all come from a human donor in good health.

The J gene is TRBJ1-3, the V gene TRBV7-2; D remains unclear. Germline values: CDR1 SGHTA, CDR2 FQGNSA. This CDR3 spans 15 amino acids. Trimming cost V 2 bases and J 1 base, with 9 bases left between them. CDR3 DNA sequence: TGTGCCAGCAGCTTAAACAACCTATCTGGAAACACCATATATTTT. Encoded protein: CASSLNNLSGNTIYF.

CDR3 protein: CASSPSSVSNEQFF. The DNA of the CDR3 is TGTGCCAGCAGCCCGTCTAGCGTTTCCAATGAGCAGTTCTTC. This rearrangement joins TRBV7-2 to TRBJ2-1, with a possible D match to TRBD2 (6 bases). The CDR3 loop spans 14 amino acids. The V gene lost 5 bases and the J gene lost 6 bases, with 14 bases spanning the gap. Germline V gene lookup returns CDR1 SGHTA and CDR2 FQGNSA.

CDR3 sequence: CASSPGQGYQTFF. CDR3 in DNA: TGTGCCAGTAGTCCTGGACAGGGCTATCAAACTTTCTTT. The chain has TRBV19 and TRBJ1-1; 8 bases match TRBD1. V dropped 5 bases and J dropped 12; count of bases not matched to a gene: 11. Germline CDR1 reads LNHDA; CDR2 reads SQIVND (reference sequence). This CDR3 has 13 residues.

This chain links TRBV5-4 with TRBJ2-1; D is perhaps TRBD1 or TRBD2 (6 bases each). The germline CDR1 and CDR2 sequences are SGHNT and YYREEE (reference sequence). The CDR3 totals 13 residues. The V end was cut by 0 bases, the J end by 9 bases, with 10 bases between. This CDR3 is CASSLARGPEQFF. In DNA form, the CDR3 reads TGTGCCAGCAGCTTGGCTCGGGGGCCTGAGCAGTTCTTC. The variable domain in full, with the rest retrieved from reference TRBV5-4 and TRBJ2-1, is ETGVTQSPTHLIKTRGQQVTLRCSSQSGHNTVSWYQQALGQGPQFIFQYYREEENGRGNFPPRFSGLQFPNYSSELNVNALELDDSALYLCASSLARGPEQFFGPGTRLTVL.

V is TRBV19 and J is TRBJ2-5; tentative D call: TRBD2 (6 bases). The length of the CDR3 is 15 residues. Germline CDR1 reads LNHDA; CDR2 reads SQIVND (reference sequence). The ends were cut back, 5 bases at V and 1 base at J, with 14 bases in the middle. The CDR3 loop is CASSPLIAVQETQYF. CDR3 nucleotides: TGTGCCAGTAGTCCGTTAATAGCGGTCCAAGAGACCCAGTACTTC.

The chain recombines TRBV6-5 with TRBJ1-2; possibly TRBD1 for D (6 bases). The CDR3 has 12 amino acids. Germline CDR1 is MNHEY and CDR2 is SVGAGI. Trimming pared 6 bases from V and 7 bases from J, leaving 12 bases between. The CDR3, as DNA: TGTGCCAGCAGATACAGGGAGGGTGGCTACACCTTC. It specifies CASRYREGGYTF.

The rearrangement links TRBV2 to TRBJ2-2, with TRBD2 matching 9 bases. V lost 7 bases and J lost 1; bases outside the gene matches: 7. The length of the CDR3 is 16 residues. Germline V gives CDR1 SNHLY, CDR2 FYNNEI. For the CDR3, the DNA is TGTGCCAGCAATCCCACGACTAGCGGGAACACCGGGGAGCTGTTTTTT. This encodes CASNPTTSGNTGELFF. The whole variable domain, filled in from reference TRBV2 and TRBJ2-2, reads EPEVTQTPSHQVTQMGQEVILRCVPISNHLYFYWYRQILGQKVEFLVSFYNNEISEKSEIFDDQFSVERPDGSNFTLKIRSTKLEDSAMYFCASNPTTSGNTGELFFGEGSRLTVL.

V and J are TRBV6-1 and TRBJ1-3; possible D gene TRBD1, 5 bases. The CDR3 spans 14 residues. The V gene's germline CDR1 is MNHNS and CDR2 SASEGT. V was cut by 7 bases and J by 0 bases, with 10 bases left in between. CDR3 amino acids: CASNPQASGNTIYF. The CDR3 nucleotides are TGTGCCAGCAACCCACAGGCCTCTGGAAACACCATATATTTT.

This clone was recorded a few times. Sequence at one end of the junction differs from germline and may be a read error. CDR3 bases: TGCGCCAGCAGTCAAGGGCGGGAATTATGGTATGGCTACACCTTC. It encodes CASSQGRELWYGYTF. The V gene is TRBV4-1, the J gene TRBJ1-2; D is ambiguous. CDR1 is MGHRA, CDR2 YSYEKL, per germline. This CDR3 is 15 amino acids long.

This clone was observed once. The chain links TRBV19 to TRBJ2-7; D tentatively fits TRBD1 or TRBD2 (5 bases each). Germline V gene lookup returns CDR1 LNHDA and CDR2 SQIVND (reference sequence). The V gene lost 7 bases and the J gene lost 5 bases, with 15 bases spanning the gap. This CDR3 comprises 13 residues. The CDR3 sequence is CASTDGARNEQYV. The CDR3 DNA sequence: TGTGCCAGTACCGACGGGGCTCGAAACGAGCAGTACGTC.

The chain combines TRBV28 with TRBJ2-1; TRBD1 might be the D (5 bases). The CDR3 runs 13 residues. The germline V gene encodes CDR1 MDHEN and CDR2 SYDVKM. The ends were cut back, 5 bases at V and 5 bases at J, with 10 bases in the middle. The CDR3 DNA sequence: TGTGCCAGCAGTCCCACGACAGACAATGAGCAGTTCTTC. Protein: CASSPTTDNEQFF.

This chain links TRBV18 with TRBJ1-1, with TRBD1 as a possible D gene (6 bases). V gave up 3 bases and J gave up 5 bases, with 19 bases separating them. Germline CDR1 KGHSH, CDR2 LQKENI. This CDR3 has 16 amino acids. The CDR3 loop reads CASSPFVSQGLTEAFF. CDR3 in DNA: TGTGCCAGCTCACCTTTCGTTTCTCAGGGGCTGACTGAAGCTTTCTTT.

This chain connects TRBV5-1 to TRBJ1-2; D uncertain. Germline lookup yields CDR1 SGHRS and CDR2 YFSETQ. The V and J ends lost 0 bases and 4 bases respectively, with 10 bases between them. This CDR3 spans 14 amino acids. DNA for the CDR3: TGCGCCAGCAGCTTGGACGGCGCTCTCTATGGCTACACCTTC. Protein sequence: CASSLDGALYGYTF.

V and J are TRBV30 and TRBJ1-1, with D unclear. This CDR3 is built from 12 residues. Germline CDR1 GTSNPN, CDR2 SVGIG (reference sequence). Trimming pared 1 base from V and 4 bases from J, leaving 7 bases between. CDR3 sequence (DNA): TGTGCCTGGAGTGATGGGCGCACTGAAGCTTTCTTT. It translates to CAWSDGRTEAFF.

This clone appeared a single time. The chain carries TRBV2 and TRBJ2-2; 7 positions match TRBD1. Germline-derived CDR1 and CDR2 are SNHLY and FYNNEI. Trimming removed 6 bases from V and 7 bases from J; junction bases left unmatched: 11. This CDR3 has 15 residues. Written as DNA, the CDR3 is TGTGCCAGCAGCGTGCCGGGACAGTTAAACGGGGAGCTGTTTTTT. Encoded protein: CASSVPGQLNGELFF.

The V call is TRBV19, the J call TRBJ2-3; no clear D. The germline CDR1 and CDR2 sequences are LNHDA and SQIVND (reference sequence). This CDR3 spans 13 amino acids. V was shortened by 7 bases and J by 0 bases, with 8 bases between the two germline ends. CDR3 amino acids: CASTPSSTDTQYF. The CDR3 nucleotides read TGTGCCAGTACCCCCTCTAGCACAGATACGCAGTATTTT.

The chain links TRBV9 to TRBJ1-4, with D uncertain. The CDR3 sequence is 14 residues long. Germline CDR1 and CDR2: SGDLS and YYNGEE. V lost 0 bases, J lost 5 bases, and 8 bases lay in between. For the CDR3, the DNA is TGTGCCAGCAGCGTAGACGGGGAGAATGAAAAACTGTTTTTT. Its protein product is CASSVDGENEKLFF.

The rearrangement uses TRBV4-2 and TRBJ2-3, with 7 bases lining up with TRBD1. J lost 3 bases, V lost 1 base, and 1 base had no gene match. CDR3 size: 14 residues. Germline lookup yields CDR1 LGHNA and CDR2 YNFKEQ. In nucleotides, the CDR3 is TGTGCCAGCAGCCAAGCAGGGGGAACAGATACGCAGTATTTT. Its translation: CASSQAGGTDTQYF.